The 11 T cell receptor beta chains below come from one sample, sequenced in a study of CD4 and CD8 cells across lung adenocarcinoma regions (dated by TCRdb to 2016 to 2018). Receptor libraries were prepared by PCR. Sequencing was performed on a HiSeq X Ten. TCRdb itself trimmed the public reads at Q25 with fastp, ran MiXCR and retained productive beta chains. Rows matching on CDR3 protein sequence are summarized as one entry with the most common DNA and genes. The sample yields approximately 24,000 distinct CDR3 sequences; 40% to 50% were counted once. The leading ten clones occupy 45% to 60% of the sample. The specimen sequenced was CD8+ T cells from the center of a lung tumor. The cell subset or site label here, explained by the study, means: tumor center region. The receptors originated from a male donor with lung adenocarcinoma. The CD4 and CD8 labels of this study may be unreliable.

Of note for this clonotype: At one boundary the junction diverges from the germline segment, which might be a read error. The chain joins TRBV10-3 to TRBJ2-3; 8 bases agree with TRBD2. This CDR3 has 17 residues. From germline, CDR1 is ENHRY and CDR2 SYGVKD. The CDR3 nucleotides are TGTGCCATCAGTGAGGGCCCCGGGGGGGTTGATCCAGATACCCAGTATTTC. Amino acid sequence: CAISEGPGGVDPDTQYF.

The chain employs TRBV3-1 and TRBJ2-5; tentatively, D is TRBD1 (6 bases). Trimming took 3 bases from V and 4 from J, leaving 12 bases between them. Germline CDR1 LGHDT, CDR2 YNNKEL (reference sequence). This CDR3 region has 14 residues. CDR3 amino acids: CASSHSLGAETQYF. CDR3 nucleotide sequence: TGTGCCAGCAGCCACTCCCTGGGGGCAGAGACCCAGTACTTC.

V is TRBV27 and J is TRBJ2-4, with D maybe TRBD2 (6 bases). Trimming shortened V by 8 bases and J by 12 bases, and 26 bases separated the two germline ends. The CDR3 is 15 residues long. From germline, CDR1 is MNHEY and CDR2 SMNVEV (reference sequence). The CDR3 region is CASGLGVGGKNTQYF. The CDR3 region has the DNA TGTGCCAGCGGCTTGGGGGTGGGAGGCAAAAATACTCAGTACTTC.

This clonotype is classed as medium-sized. In DNA, the CDR3 is TGTGCCAGCAGTTACAGGGTATCGGGTGGCTACACCTTC. Translation: CASSYRVSGGYTF. J is TRBJ1-2 and V is TRBV6-6; no reliable D call. There are 13 residues in the CDR3. The ends were cut back, 2 bases at V and 7 bases at J, with 11 bases in the middle. The germline V gene encodes CDR1 MNHNY and CDR2 SVGAGI (reference sequence).

This clonotype was detected only a few times. This chain connects TRBV9 to TRBJ2-2; a possible D gene is TRBD2 (6 bases). V was clipped by 1 base and J by 7 bases, with 26 bases between them. The CDR3 runs 19 residues. Germline lookup yields CDR1 SGDLS and CDR2 YYNGEE. The CDR3 sequence is CASSVTPPSALDDYGELFF. DNA for the CDR3: TGTGCCAGCAGCGTAACCCCTCCTAGCGCGCTAGATGACTACGGGGAGCTGTTTTTT. The entire variable domain, with the rest obtained from reference TRBV9 and TRBJ2-2, is as follows: DSGVTQTPKHLITATGQRVTLRCSPRSGDLSVYWYQQSLDQGLQFLIQYYNGEERAKGNILERFSAQQFPDLHSELNLSSLELGDSALYFCASSVTPPSALDDYGELFFGEGSRLTVL.

This clonotype was counted a few times. The gene calls are TRBV6-5 and TRBJ1-2, with D possibly being TRBD1 (5 bases). Germline V gives CDR1 MNHEY, CDR2 SVGAGI. The CDR3 spans 15 residues. V was shortened by 0 bases and J by 7 bases, with 15 bases between the two germline ends. The CDR3 reads CASSYSRGHSGGYTF. In DNA form, the CDR3 reads TGTGCCAGCAGTTACTCCCGGGGCCATTCGGGTGGCTACACCTTC.

This clonotype was observed a handful of times. J is TRBJ1-2 and V is TRBV5-1, with D possibly TRBD1 on 5 matching bases. The CDR3 spans 14 residues. Germline CDR1 and CDR2: SGHRS and YFSETQ. V lost 3 bases, J lost 13 bases, and 22 bases lay in between. The CDR3 DNA reads TGCGCCAGCAGCTGGGGGGGTCAAGCAAGTAGTGTCACCTTC. As protein: CASSWGGQASSVTF.

This clonotype turned up a few times. This chain joins TRBV7-6 and TRBJ2-5; 10 bases are shared with TRBD1. CDR3 length: 16 residues. Germline CDR1 SGHVS, CDR2 FNYEAQ. The junction had 6 bases not matched to a gene; V was cut back by 0 bases and J by 5 bases. This CDR3 is CASSLARTGGRETQYF. As DNA, the CDR3 is TGTGCCAGCAGCTTAGCTAGGACAGGGGGAAGGGAGACCCAGTACTTC.

The chain links TRBV20-1 to TRBJ2-6, with TRBD1 matching over 7 bases. Germline V lookup: CDR1 DFQATT, CDR2 SNEGSKA (reference sequence). The CDR3 contains 17 residues. Trimming cost V 0 bases and J 7 bases; bases outside gene matches: 12. CDR3 protein: CSARDLGSGQRANVLTF. CDR3 in DNA: TGCAGTGCTAGAGATCTGGGTTCGGGACAGAGAGCCAACGTCCTGACTTTC.

Concerning this clonotype: A read error may produce the germline difference seen at one junction end. The chain joins TRBV9 to TRBJ2-1; 10 bases fit TRBD2. The CDR3 is 15 residues long. Germline CDR1 and CDR2: SGDLS and YYNGEE. This CDR3 is CASSVAASGSAPRYF. The CDR3, as DNA: TGTGCCAGCAGCGTAGCGGCTAGCGGGAGTGCCCCCCGTTACTTC.

The chain is built from TRBV6-1 and TRBJ2-1, with a weak D call TRBD2 (7 bases). V was cut by 7 bases and J by 13 bases, with 20 bases left in between. This CDR3 has 13 residues. From germline, CDR1 is MNHNS and CDR2 SASEGT. In DNA, the CDR3 is TGTGCCAGCAATGGAGGGGGGCGGGAGACCCAGTTCTTC. Amino acid sequence: CASNGGGRETQFF.